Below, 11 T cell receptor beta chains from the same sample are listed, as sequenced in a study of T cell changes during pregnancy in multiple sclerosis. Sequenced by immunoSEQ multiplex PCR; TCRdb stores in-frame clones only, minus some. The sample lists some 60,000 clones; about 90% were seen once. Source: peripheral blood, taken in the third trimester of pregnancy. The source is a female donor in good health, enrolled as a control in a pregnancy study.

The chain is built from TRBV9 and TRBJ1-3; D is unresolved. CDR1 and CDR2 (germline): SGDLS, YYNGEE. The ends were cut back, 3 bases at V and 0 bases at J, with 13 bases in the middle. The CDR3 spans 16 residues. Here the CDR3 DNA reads TGTGCCAGCAGCGCGACACCCGTGAGCTCTGGAAACACCATATATTTT. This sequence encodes CASSATPVSSGNTIYF.

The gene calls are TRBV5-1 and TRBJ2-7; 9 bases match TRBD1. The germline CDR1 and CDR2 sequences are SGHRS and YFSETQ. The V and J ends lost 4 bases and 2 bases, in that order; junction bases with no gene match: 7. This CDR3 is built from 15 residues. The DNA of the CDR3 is TGCGCCAGCAGCCAAAAGGGACAGGGTCCCTACGAGCAGTACTTC. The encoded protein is CASSQKGQGPYEQYF. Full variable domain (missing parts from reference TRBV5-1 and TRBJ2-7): KAGVTQTPRYLIKTRGQQVTLSCSPISGHRSVSWYQQTPGQGLQFLFEYFSETQRNKGNFPGRFSGRQFSNSRSEMNVSTLELGDSALYLCASSQKGQGPYEQYFGPGTRLTVT.

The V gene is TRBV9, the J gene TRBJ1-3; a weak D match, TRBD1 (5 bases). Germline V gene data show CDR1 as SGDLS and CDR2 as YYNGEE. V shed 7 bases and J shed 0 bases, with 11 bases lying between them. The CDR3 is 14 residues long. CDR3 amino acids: CASARDLSGNTIYF. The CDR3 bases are TGTGCCAGCGCGCGGGACCTCTCTGGAAACACCATATATTTT. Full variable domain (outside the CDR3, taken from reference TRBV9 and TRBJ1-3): DSGVTQTPKHLITATGQRVTLRCSPRSGDLSVYWYQQSLDQGLQFLIQYYNGEERAKGNILERFSAQQFPDLHSELNLSSLELGDSALYFCASARDLSGNTIYFGEGSWLTVV.

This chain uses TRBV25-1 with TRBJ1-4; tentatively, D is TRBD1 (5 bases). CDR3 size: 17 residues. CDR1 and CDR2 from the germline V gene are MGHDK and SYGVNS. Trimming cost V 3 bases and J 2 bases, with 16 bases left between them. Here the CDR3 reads CASSDLAGGVTNEKLFF. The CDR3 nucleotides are TGTGCCAGCAGTGACCTAGCGGGGGGGGTCACTAATGAAAAACTGTTTTTT.

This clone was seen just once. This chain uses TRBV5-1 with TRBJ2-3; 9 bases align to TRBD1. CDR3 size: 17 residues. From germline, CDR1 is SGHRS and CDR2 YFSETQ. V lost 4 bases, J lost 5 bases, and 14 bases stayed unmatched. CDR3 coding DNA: TGCGCCAGCAGCACCCCTGTCCGGGACAGGGCAGGAGATACGCAGTATTTT. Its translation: CASSTPVRDRAGDTQYF.

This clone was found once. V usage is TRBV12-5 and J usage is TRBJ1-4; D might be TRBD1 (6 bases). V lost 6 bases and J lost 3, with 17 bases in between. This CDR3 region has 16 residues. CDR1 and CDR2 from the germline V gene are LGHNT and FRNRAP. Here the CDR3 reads CASGLGRDTANEKLFF. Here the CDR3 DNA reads TGTGCTAGTGGCCTCGGCCGGGACACGGCTAATGAAAAACTGTTTTTT.

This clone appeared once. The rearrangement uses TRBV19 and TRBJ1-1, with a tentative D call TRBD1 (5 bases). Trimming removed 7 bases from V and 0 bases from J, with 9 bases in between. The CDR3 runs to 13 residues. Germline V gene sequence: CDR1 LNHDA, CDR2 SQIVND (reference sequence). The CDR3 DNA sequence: TGTGCCAGTACTAAGACAGTGAACACTGAAGCTTTCTTT. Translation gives CASTKTVNTEAFF.

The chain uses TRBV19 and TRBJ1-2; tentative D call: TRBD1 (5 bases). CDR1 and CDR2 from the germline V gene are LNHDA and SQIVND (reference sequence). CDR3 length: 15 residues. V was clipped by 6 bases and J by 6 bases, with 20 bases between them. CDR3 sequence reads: CASRTGPGPVDGYTF. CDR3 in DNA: TGTGCCAGTAGAACGGGTCCAGGGCCGGTGGATGGCTACACCTTC.

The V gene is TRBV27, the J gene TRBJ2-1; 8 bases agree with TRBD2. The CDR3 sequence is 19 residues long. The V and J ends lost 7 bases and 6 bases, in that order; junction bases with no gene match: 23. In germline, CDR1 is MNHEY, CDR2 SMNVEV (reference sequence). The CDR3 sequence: CASIRGLAEGRGVLNEQFF. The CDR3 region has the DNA TGTGCCAGCATCCGAGGGCTAGCGGAAGGGCGGGGGGTGCTCAATGAGCAGTTCTTC.

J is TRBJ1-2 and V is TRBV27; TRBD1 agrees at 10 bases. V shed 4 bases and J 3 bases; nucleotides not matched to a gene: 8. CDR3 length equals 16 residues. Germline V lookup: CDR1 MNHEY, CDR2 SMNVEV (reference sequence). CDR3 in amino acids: CASSSLTTGGDYGYTF. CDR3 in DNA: TGTGCCAGCAGTTCATTAACGACAGGGGGCGACTATGGCTACACCTTC.

CDR3 coding DNA: TGCAGCGGGAGGACCGGGACTAGCGTGCTGGATACGCAGTATTTT. As protein: CSGRTGTSVLDTQYF. The chain has TRBV29-1 and TRBJ2-3, with TRBD2 identical over 10 bases. The CDR3 loop spans 15 amino acids. CDR1 is SQVTM and CDR2 is ANQGSEA in the germline V gene. V gave up 7 bases and J gave up 6 bases; unmatched junction bases: 13.